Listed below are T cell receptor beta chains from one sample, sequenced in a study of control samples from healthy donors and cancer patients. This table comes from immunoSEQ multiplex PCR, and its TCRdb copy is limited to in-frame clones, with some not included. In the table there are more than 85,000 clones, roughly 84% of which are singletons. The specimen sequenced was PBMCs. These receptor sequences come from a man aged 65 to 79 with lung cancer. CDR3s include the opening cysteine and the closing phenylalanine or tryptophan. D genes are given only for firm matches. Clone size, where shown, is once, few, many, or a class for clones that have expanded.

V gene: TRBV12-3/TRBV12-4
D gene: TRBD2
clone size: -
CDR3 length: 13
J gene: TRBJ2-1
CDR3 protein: CASRRPRGDEQFF
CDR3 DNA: TGTGCCAGCAGGCGACCCCGGGGGGATGAGCAGTTCTTC

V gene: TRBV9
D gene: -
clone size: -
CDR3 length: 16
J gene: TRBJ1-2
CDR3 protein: CASSVGVSSRGGGYTF
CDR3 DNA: TGTGCCAGCAGCGTAGGAGTGTCGAGCCGGGGTGGTGGCTACACCTTC

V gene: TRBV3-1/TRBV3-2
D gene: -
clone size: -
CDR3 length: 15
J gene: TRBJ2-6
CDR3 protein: CASSQDRSGANVLTF
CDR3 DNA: TGTGCCAGCAGCCAAGATAGATCTGGGGCCAACGTCCTGACTTTC

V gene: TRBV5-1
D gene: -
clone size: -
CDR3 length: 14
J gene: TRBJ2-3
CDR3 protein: CASSGPVEPDTQYF
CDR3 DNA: TGCGCCAGCAGTGGGCCAGTTGAACCAGATACGCAGTATTTT

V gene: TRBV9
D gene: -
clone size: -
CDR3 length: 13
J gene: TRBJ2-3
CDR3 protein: CASSVKPSDTQYF
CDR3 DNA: TGTGCCAGCAGCGTGAAGCCGTCAGATACACAGTATTTT

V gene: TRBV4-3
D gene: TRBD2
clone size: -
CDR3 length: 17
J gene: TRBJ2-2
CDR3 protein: CASSQAPSGGSAGELFF
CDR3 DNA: TGCGCCAGCAGCCAAGCCCCTAGCGGGGGGTCTGCCGGGGAGCTGTTTTTT

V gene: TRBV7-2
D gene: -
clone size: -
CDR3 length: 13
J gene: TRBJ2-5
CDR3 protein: CASSLGTSETQYF
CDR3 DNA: TGTGCCAGCAGCCTCGGGACGTCCGAGACCCAGTACTTC

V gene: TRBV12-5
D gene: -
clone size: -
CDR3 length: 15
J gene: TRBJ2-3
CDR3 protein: CASGLSGYETDTQYF
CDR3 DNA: TGTGCTAGTGGTTTGAGCGGGTACGAGACAGATACGCAGTATTTT

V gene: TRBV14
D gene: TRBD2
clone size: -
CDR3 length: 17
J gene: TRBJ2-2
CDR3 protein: CASSHRRGGGNTGELFF
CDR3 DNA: TGTGCCAGCAGCCATCGACGAGGCGGGGGGAACACCGGGGAGCTGTTTTTT

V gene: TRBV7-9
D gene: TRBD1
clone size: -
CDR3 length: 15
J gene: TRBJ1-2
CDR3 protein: CASSPDRGSNYGYTF
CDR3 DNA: TGTGCCAGCAGCCCGGACAGGGGTTCGAACTATGGCTACACCTTC

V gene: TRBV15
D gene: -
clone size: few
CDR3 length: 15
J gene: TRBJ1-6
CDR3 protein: CATSRDRVDNSPLHF
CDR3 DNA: TGTGCCACCAGCAGAGACAGGGTCGATAATTCACCCCTCCACTTT

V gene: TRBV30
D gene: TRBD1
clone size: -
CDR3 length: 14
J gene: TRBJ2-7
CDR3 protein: CAWLRDSLSYEQYF
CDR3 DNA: TGTGCCTGGCTTCGGGACAGCCTTTCCTACGAGCAGTACTTC

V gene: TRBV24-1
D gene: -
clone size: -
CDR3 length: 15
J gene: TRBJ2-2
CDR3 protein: CATSPTGRGTGELFF
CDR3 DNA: TGTGCCACCAGTCCGACAGGGCGGGGCACCGGGGAGCTGTTTTTT

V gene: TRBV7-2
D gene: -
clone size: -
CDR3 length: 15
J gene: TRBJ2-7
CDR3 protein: CASSLGTETSYEQYF
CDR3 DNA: TGTGCCAGCAGCTTAGGGACGGAGACATCCTACGAGCAGTACTTC